A single sample is the source of the 22 T cell receptor beta chains below, sequenced in a study of identifying expanded T cells in peripheral blood. Produced via immunoSEQ multiplex PCR; TCRdb's table is partial and in-frame only. The repertoire holds over 70,000 clones, with roughly 91% as singletons. Sequencing was carried out using blood. These receptors were obtained from a person aged 18-70 years in good health.

The chain joins TRBV11-1 to TRBJ2-7; perhaps TRBD2 as D (5 bases). V lost 2 bases and J 2 bases, leaving 10 bases between the germline ends. Germline V CDR1 and CDR2: SGHAT, FQDESV (reference sequence). CDR3 length: 14 amino acids. The CDR3 sequence is CASSLRQEAYEQYF. As DNA, the CDR3 is TGTGCCAGCAGCTTAAGGCAGGAGGCCTACGAGCAGTACTTC.

The genes are TRBV11-2 and TRBJ2-5, with 11 bases fitting TRBD2. With 1 base clipped from V and 0 bases from J, the junction kept 7 bases outside the gene matches. Per germline, CDR1 SGHAT and CDR2 FQNNGV. The CDR3 length is 18 residues. The CDR3 reads CASSLGLLAGVYQETQYF. CDR3 sequence (DNA): TGTGCCAGCAGCTTAGGCCTACTAGCGGGGGTGTACCAAGAGACCCAGTACTTC.

The V call is TRBV7-6, the J call TRBJ2-1; possibly TRBD2 for D (5 bases). Looked up from germline, CDR1 is SGHVS and CDR2 is FNYEAQ. With 5 bases removed from V and 5 bases from J, the gap between germline ends came to 25 bases. This CDR3 is built from 18 residues. CDR3 amino acids: CASSPTRSLRLPDNEQFF. CDR3 DNA sequence: TGTGCCAGCAGCCCAACCCGGTCCCTCCGACTACCCGACAATGAGCAGTTCTTC.

This clone was found once. V usage is TRBV25-1 and J usage is TRBJ1-1; D is unclear. Per the germline V gene, CDR1 is MGHDK and CDR2 is SYGVNS. This CDR3 spans 13 amino acids. The V end was cut by 4 bases, the J end by 1 base, with 7 bases between. The CDR3 DNA follows: TGTGCCAGCAGTGGACGGGGGAACACTGAAGCTTTCTTT. Protein sequence: CASSGRGNTEAFF.

The chain couples TRBV6-5 to TRBJ2-1; 9 nucleotides agree with TRBD2. Germline lookup yields CDR1 MNHEY and CDR2 SVGAGI. CDR3 length: 16 residues. Germline trimming cut 4 bases from V and 2 bases from J; bases unmatched to any gene: 6. In nucleotides, the CDR3 is TGTGCCAGCAGTTCGGTTGCGGGGGGGCCCTACAATGAGCAGTTCTTC. Residues: CASSSVAGGPYNEQFF.

The chain recombines TRBV18 with TRBJ2-7; D uncertain. The CDR3 sequence is 13 residues long. Germline assignment: CDR1 KGHSH and CDR2 LQKENI. The V gene lost 3 bases and the J gene lost 2 bases, with 8 bases spanning the gap. The CDR3 is CASSPGQPYEQYF. The CDR3 DNA follows: TGTGCCAGCTCACCTGGGCAGCCCTACGAGCAGTACTTC.

The chain uses TRBV5-1 and TRBJ2-1; TRBD1 or TRBD2 may be the D gene (6 bases each). The CDR3 loop spans 16 amino acids. In germline, CDR1 is SGHRS, CDR2 YFSETQ. The V end was cut by 4 bases, the J end by 1 base, with 15 bases between. CDR3 in amino acids: CASSLLGAGSYNEQFF. CDR3 DNA: TGCGCCAGCAGCCTGTTGGGGGCGGGGTCCTACAATGAGCAGTTCTTC.

The genes are TRBV9 and TRBJ2-7; D not resolved. This CDR3 spans 14 amino acids. Germline V CDR1 and CDR2: SGDLS, YYNGEE. Trimming stripped 1 base from V and 3 bases from J, with 11 bases between. CDR3 region: CASSVPGRDYEQYF. CDR3 coding DNA: TGTGCCAGCAGCGTACCTGGCAGAGACTACGAGCAGTACTTC.

The chain carries TRBV3-2 and TRBJ1-2. TRBV3-2 is tagged as a pseudogene. This CDR3 is 9 amino acids long. CDR3 sequence reads: CASSRGYTF. The CDR3 DNA reads TGTGCCAGCAGCCGCGGCTACACCTTC.

This sequence joins TRBV4-2 and TRBJ2-3; TRBD2 matches at 7 bases. Germline loops: CDR1 LGHNA, CDR2 YNFKEQ. The CDR3 spans 18 residues. V dropped 0 bases and J dropped 2; count of bases not matched to a gene: 11. As DNA, the CDR3 is TGTGCCAGCAGCCAAGAGGAGTTAGCTAGCGGCCCCACAGATACGCAGTATTTT. This translates into CASSQEELASGPTDTQYF.

The chain combines TRBV7-8 with TRBJ2-7, with D hard to call. Per germline, CDR1 SGHVS and CDR2 FQNEAQ. This CDR3 is 14 amino acids long. V lost 1 base to trimming and J lost 1 base, with 8 bases between them. The CDR3 nucleotides read TGTGCCAGCAGCTTAGAGGCAACTTCCTACGAGCAGTACTTC. As protein: CASSLEATSYEQYF.

This clone showed up just a few times. The rearrangement joins TRBV28 to TRBJ2-2; D gene unclear. The V gene's germline CDR1 is MDHEN and CDR2 SYDVKM. CDR3 length equals 16 residues. Trimming took off 5 bases at V and 4 bases at J, with 17 bases between the two ends. CDR3 bases: TGTGCCAGCAGTCCGATGGGCGATGTCCCCACCGGGGAGCTGTTTTTT. Amino acid sequence: CASSPMGDVPTGELFF. The whole variable domain, remainder taken from reference TRBV28 and TRBJ2-2, is DVKVTQSSRYLVKRTGEKVFLECVQDMDHENMFWYRQDPGLGLRLIYFSYDVKMKEKGDIPEGYSVSREKKERFSLILESASTNQTSMYLCASSPMGDVPTGELFFGEGSRLTVL.

This chain connects TRBV10-3 to TRBJ1-5; D ambiguous. From germline, CDR1 is ENHRY and CDR2 SYGVKD. Trimming cost V 3 bases and J 3 bases, with 12 bases left between them. The CDR3 consists of 15 residues. The CDR3 bases are TGTGCCATCAGTGACCGTGACGGGTTCAATCAGCCCCAGCATTTT. It specifies CAISDRDGFNQPQHF.

The genes are TRBV5-1 and TRBJ1-2; no definite D call. Trimming removed 0 bases at V and 3 bases at J, with 12 bases between. The CDR3 is 15 amino acids. Germline V gene lookup returns CDR1 SGHRS and CDR2 YFSETQ. The CDR3 sequence: CASSLAGEIDYGYTF. The CDR3 DNA reads as TGCGCCAGCAGCTTGGCCGGGGAGATCGACTATGGCTACACCTTC.

The chain is built from TRBV10-3 and TRBJ1-2, with D unresolved. The V end was cut by 4 bases, the J end by 8 bases, with 17 bases between. This CDR3 region has 14 residues. Germline V gene sequence: CDR1 ENHRY, CDR2 SYGVKD. CDR3 DNA sequence: TGTGCCATCAGTGGAGGGTCCGCGAAGTGGGGCTACACCTTC. Protein: CAISGGSAKWGYTF.

The gene calls are TRBV5-4 and TRBJ1-3; 7 bases are a match to TRBD1. Germline V gene lookup returns CDR1 SGHNT and CDR2 YYREEE (reference sequence). The CDR3 is 19 amino acids. The J segment lost 0 bases and the V segment lost 4 bases, leaving 16 bases of the junction unmatched. As DNA, the CDR3 is TGTGCCAGCAGCCCAAGTCCCGGGACAGCCTTGGGCTCTGGAAACACCATATATTTT. Its translation: CASSPSPGTALGSGNTIYF.

The chain joins TRBV6-5 to TRBJ2-3; 9 bases agree with TRBD1. This CDR3 spans 13 amino acids. The V and J ends lost 7 bases and 6 bases, in that order; junction bases with no gene match: 5. Germline V gene sequence: CDR1 MNHEY, CDR2 SVGAGI. The CDR3 reads CASKTGGADTQYF. The CDR3, as DNA: TGTGCCAGCAAAACAGGGGGCGCGGATACGCAGTATTTT.

The chain uses TRBV29-1 and TRBJ2-2; 9 bases align to TRBD2. This CDR3 is 15 amino acids long. With V trimmed by 6 bases and J by 2 bases, 7 bases remained unmatched. Looked up from germline, CDR1 is SQVTM and CDR2 is ANQGSEA. CDR3 coding DNA: TGCAGCGTACGAGCGGGGGGCCCAAACACCGGGGAGCTGTTTTTT. This sequence encodes CSVRAGGPNTGELFF.

The chain combines TRBV19 with TRBJ2-1; TRBD1 matches 8 bases. V shed 0 bases and J 5 bases; nucleotides not matched to a gene: 6. The CDR3 contains 16 residues. Germline V CDR1 and CDR2: LNHDA, SQIVND (reference sequence). The CDR3 DNA sequence: TGTGCCAGTAGTATAGATGCAGGGGGCAACGACAATGAGCAGTTCTTC. Translated, it gives CASSIDAGGNDNEQFF.

This chain joins TRBV6-5 and TRBJ1-1, with D maybe TRBD1 (5 bases). The V end lost 1 base, the J end lost 7 bases, and 10 bases lay between the germline ends. Germline V gives CDR1 MNHEY, CDR2 SVGAGI. The CDR3 is 13 residues long. CDR3 nucleotide sequence: TGTGCCAGCAGTTACTATTGGAGGGGTGAAGCTTTCTTT. It translates to CASSYYWRGEAFF.

This chain joins TRBV19 and TRBJ1-2, with 11 bases aligning to TRBD1. V gave up 10 bases and J gave up 0 bases; unmatched junction bases: 7. The CDR3 runs 15 residues. Germline-derived CDR1 and CDR2 are LNHDA and SQIVND (reference sequence). The CDR3 DNA reads as TGTGCCATTGGACAGGGGGCAGTCGCTAACTATGGCTACACCTTC. Translation gives CAIGQGAVANYGYTF.

This sequence joins TRBV10-3 and TRBJ1-1, with D possibly being TRBD1 (6 bases). The CDR3 sequence is 15 residues long. Germline V gives CDR1 ENHRY, CDR2 SYGVKD. Trimming shortened V by 6 bases and J by 3 bases, and 17 bases separated the two germline ends. The CDR3 spells CAIRIRGKGDTEAFF. DNA of the CDR3: TGTGCCATCAGGATCAGGGGCAAAGGGGACACTGAAGCTTTCTTT.